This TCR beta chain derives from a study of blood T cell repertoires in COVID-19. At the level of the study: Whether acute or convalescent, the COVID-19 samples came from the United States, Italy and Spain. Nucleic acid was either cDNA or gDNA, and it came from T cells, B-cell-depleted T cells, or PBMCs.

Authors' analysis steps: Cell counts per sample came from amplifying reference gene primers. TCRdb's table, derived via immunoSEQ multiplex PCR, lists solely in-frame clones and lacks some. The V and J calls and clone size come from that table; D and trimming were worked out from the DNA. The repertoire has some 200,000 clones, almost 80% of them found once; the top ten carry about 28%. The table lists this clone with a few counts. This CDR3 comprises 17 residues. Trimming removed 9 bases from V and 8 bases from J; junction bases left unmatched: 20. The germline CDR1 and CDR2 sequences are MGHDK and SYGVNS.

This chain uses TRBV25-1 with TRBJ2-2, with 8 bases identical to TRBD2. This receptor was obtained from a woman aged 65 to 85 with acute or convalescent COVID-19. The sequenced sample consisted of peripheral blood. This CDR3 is CASSPGLAGIGTGELFF. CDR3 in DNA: TGTGCCAGTTCCCCGGGGTTAGCGGGAATAGGCACTGGGGAGCTGTTTTTT.